A selection of T cell receptor beta chains follows, all from one sample in a study of blood T cells in healthy people across ages. TCRdb independently ran MiXCR on the 5' RACE reads; one entry per CDR3 protein. The sample carries fewer than 1.5 million distinct CDR3 sequences, approximately 40% recorded once. The sequenced sample was blood. These receptors were collected from a young woman in good health. The CDR3 runs from the conserved cysteine through the conserved F or W. A D gene is named only where the DNA matches it firmly. Clone size, where shown, is once, few, many, or a class for clones that have expanded.

v_call,clone_size,d_call,j_call,cdr3_aa,cdr3_nt
TRBV18,few,NA,TRBJ2-7,CASSPVATYEQYF,TGTGCCAGCTCACCAGTCGCGACCTACGAGCAGTACTTC
TRBV6-5,once,NA,TRBJ2-3,CASSYSEGTQYF,TGTGCCAGCAGTTACTCCGAGGGTACGCAGTATTTT
TRBV7-2,NA,NA,TRBJ2-1,CASSYHWGYNEQFF,TGTGCCAGCAGCTATCATTGGGGTTACAATGAGCAGTTCTTC
TRBV28,few,NA,TRBJ1-3,CASSPMPGTDSSGNTIYF,TGTGCCAGCAGTCCCATGCCCGGGACGGATAGCTCTGGAAACACCATATATTTT
TRBV3-1,NA,TRBD1,TRBJ2-7,CASSPRTGSGEQYF,TGTGCCAGCAGCCCGAGGACAGGGTCGGGTGAGCAGTACTTC
TRBV7-2,few,TRBD2,TRBJ2-7,CASSLSVTSGVEQYF,TGTGCCAGCAGCTTATCTGTGACTAGCGGGGTCGAGCAGTACTTC
TRBV6-5,few,NA,TRBJ2-5,CASSYSHGKGETQYF,TGTGCCAGCAGTTACTCCCATGGAAAGGGAGAGACCCAGTACTTC
TRBV4-1,NA,NA,TRBJ2-7,CASSQGGGNSYEQYF,TGCGCCAGCAGCCAAGGTGGGGGGAACTCCTACGAGCAGTACTTC
TRBV20-1,NA,TRBD2,TRBJ2-1,CSASPTSGGIFFNEQFF,TGCAGTGCTAGCCCTACTAGCGGGGGTATCTTCTTCAACGAGCAGTTCTTC
TRBV19,few,NA,TRBJ2-1,CASSKTPYNEQFF,TGTGCCAGTAGTAAGACTCCATACAATGAGCAGTTCTTC
TRBV7-8,NA,TRBD1,TRBJ1-2,CASSLTGSAYGYTF,TGTGCCAGCAGCTTGACAGGGTCGGCCTATGGCTACACCTTC
TRBV12-3/TRBV12-4,few,NA,TRBJ1-2,CASRPEAAYGYTF,TGTGCCAGCAGGCCGGAGGCAGCCTATGGCTACACCTTC
TRBV3-1,NA,NA,TRBJ1-2,CASRPQGLNYGYTF,TGTGCCAGCAGGCCTCAGGGTCTTAACTATGGCTACACCTTC
TRBV5-6,NA,NA,TRBJ1-6,CASSLYRSHSPLHF,TGTGCCAGCAGCTTGTACAGGTCTCATTCACCCCTCCACTTT
TRBV7-2,many,NA,TRBJ2-7,CASSPPRWGSSYEQYF,TGTGCCAGCAGCCCCCCGCGGTGGGGGAGCTCCTACGAGCAGTACTTC
TRBV5-1,many,TRBD2,TRBJ2-1,CASSSSGGNNEQFF,TGCGCCAGCAGTAGTAGCGGGGGGAACAATGAGCAGTTCTTC
TRBV9,NA,TRBD2,TRBJ2-2,CASSVAFQRGETGELFF,TGTGCCAGCAGCGTAGCCTTTCAGCGGGGCGAAACCGGGGAGCTGTTTTTT
TRBV3-1,NA,NA,TRBJ2-7,CASSHAGLDYEQYF,TGTGCCAGCAGCCACGCGGGACTCGATTACGAGCAGTACTTC
TRBV11-1,many,TRBD1,TRBJ2-7,CASSTTGTGTYEQYF,TGCGCCAGCAGCACAACCGGGACAGGGACCTACGAGCAGTACTTC
TRBV5-1,few,TRBD1,TRBJ2-7,CASNPDRVLYEQYF,TGCGCCAGCAACCCGGACAGGGTGTTGTACGAGCAGTACTTC
TRBV7-2,NA,NA,TRBJ2-3,CASSLVGGNTDTQYF,TGTGCCAGCAGCTTAGTTGGGGGCAACACAGATACGCAGTATTTT
TRBV18,NA,NA,TRBJ1-5,CASSPPQTENQPQHF,TGTGCCAGCTCACCACCGCAGACGGAGAATCAGCCCCAGCATTTT
TRBV12-3/TRBV12-4,NA,NA,TRBJ2-5,CASSLAAEAGRETQYF,TGTGCCAGCAGTTTAGCGGCCGAGGCGGGTCGAGAGACCCAGTACTTC
TRBV27,NA,NA,TRBJ1-4,CATGVLSTNEKLFF,TGTGCCACTGGGGTACTTTCAACTAATGAAAAACTGTTTTTT
TRBV4-1,many,TRBD1,TRBJ2-3,CASSQGPGGDTQYF,TGCGCCAGCAGCCAAGGCCCAGGGGGCGATACGCAGTATTTT
TRBV20-1,NA,NA,TRBJ2-7,CSARAHVGGRGSYNEQYF,TGCAGTGCTAGAGCCCATGTGGGGGGCCGGGGGTCCTACAATGAGCAGTACTTC
TRBV20-1,NA,NA,TRBJ1-1,CSARDATEAFF,TGCAGTGCTAGAGATGCCACTGAAGCTTTCTTT
TRBV20-1,few,TRBD1,TRBJ2-5,CSADPSGTEQETQYF,TGCAGTGCTGATCCCTCCGGGACAGAACAAGAGACCCAGTACTTC
TRBV9,NA,NA,TRBJ1-4,CASSAGSPGEKLFF,TGTGCCAGCAGCGCAGGGAGCCCGGGTGAAAAACTGTTTTTT
TRBV15,few,NA,TRBJ2-2,CATSWGTGELFF,TGTGCCACCAGTTGGGGTACCGGGGAGCTGTTTTTT
TRBV28,NA,NA,TRBJ2-7,CASSWESSDNEQYF,TGTGCCAGCAGCTGGGAGTCCTCGGACAATGAGCAGTACTTC
TRBV4-1,few,NA,TRBJ2-3,CASSQDRDAHTQYF,TGCGCCAGCAGCCAAGACAGGGACGCGCATACGCAGTATTTT